This is a list of T cell receptor beta chains from one sample in a study of T cells in Graves' hyperthyroidism and ophthalmopathy. MiXCR, run by TCRdb on the multiplex PCR reads, gives a single entry per CDR3 protein. The sample contains around 500,000 distinct CDR3 sequences, about 20% of which appear only once. Sequenced: blood. Receptors originate from a woman between 65 and 79 years old with Graves' ophthalmopathy. Each CDR3 is given with its conserved first and last residue.

v_call: TRBV27; cdr3_aa: CASSLSGIRPGTNQPQHF
v_call: TRBV20-1; cdr3_aa: CSAHGQVSYDTQYF
v_call: TRBV9; cdr3_aa: CASRLGDIGELFF
v_call: TRBV5-6; cdr3_aa: CASSLKNGEGYTF
v_call: TRBV28; cdr3_aa: CASTLGGAGNTIYF
v_call: TRBV15; cdr3_aa: CATSRAGTSGKNEQFF
v_call: TRBV4-1; cdr3_aa: CASSQAPQGRNTGELFF
v_call: TRBV7-2; cdr3_aa: CASSVAVAAGGYNEQFF
v_call: TRBV5-6; cdr3_aa: CASSIQGKQETQYF
v_call: TRBV6-2/TRBV6-3; cdr3_aa: CASSDTDRPFRGYTF
v_call: TRBV6-2/TRBV6-3; cdr3_aa: CASSYSRVGETQYF
v_call: TRBV7-8; cdr3_aa: CASSPRTGAHYGYTF
v_call: TRBV5-1; cdr3_aa: CASSWDRDRANTEAFF
v_call: TRBV7-2; cdr3_aa: CASSPQGLAEAFF
v_call: TRBV6-5; cdr3_aa: CASSYSQPAGTGFGKTQYF
v_call: TRBV20-1; cdr3_aa: CSARQGWAGYEQYF
v_call: TRBV5-1; cdr3_aa: CASSQDTNTQYF
v_call: TRBV18; cdr3_aa: CASSPSRTGQETQYF
v_call: TRBV9; cdr3_aa: CASSVAASGYGYTF
v_call: TRBV19; cdr3_aa: CASSLKGIAGGLDEQFF
v_call: TRBV10-3; cdr3_aa: CAISDRQGYTDTQYF
v_call: TRBV20-1; cdr3_aa: CSARLGGGDGELFF
v_call: TRBV9; cdr3_aa: CASSVGVGQETQYF
v_call: TRBV3-1; cdr3_aa: CASSQIGGYEQYF
v_call: TRBV6-1; cdr3_aa: CASTTGTGVGGYTF
v_call: TRBV5-1; cdr3_aa: CASSLGLAPEETQYF
v_call: TRBV28; cdr3_aa: CASSFIREVGELFF
v_call: TRBV11-2; cdr3_aa: CASSLAPGRISYEQYF
v_call: TRBV10-3; cdr3_aa: CAIAGTGELFF
v_call: TRBV2; cdr3_aa: CASSEGLITPQHF